The 32 T cell receptor beta chains listed next were all sequenced from one sample in a study of cytotoxic CD8 clonotypes in ibrutinib-treated CLL. Clones were sequenced by immunoSEQ multiplex PCR, and TCRdb holds only the in-frame ones, with some missing. The sample lists under 200,000 clones, 70% to 85% seen once, with under 5.5% in the top ten. The material sequenced was PBMCs, taken after 24 months of ibrutinib treatment. The receptors come from a human donor with chronic lymphocytic leukemia.

The chain links TRBV7-3 to TRBJ2-1, with 9 bases aligning to TRBD1. Germline CDR1 SGHTA, CDR2 FQGTGA. The J segment lost 9 bases and the V segment lost 5 bases, leaving 5 bases of the junction unmatched. This CDR3 has 13 residues. This chain's CDR3 is CASSVDRGAEQFF. The CDR3 DNA sequence: TGTGCCAGCAGCGTCGACAGGGGGGCTGAGCAGTTCTTC.

This clone was detected only a few times. The CDR3 here is CASSLAGGGRRYEQYF. CDR3 in DNA: TGCGCCAGCAGCTTGGCCGGGGGCGGGAGAAGGTACGAGCAGTACTTC. This chain joins TRBV5-1 and TRBJ2-7; maybe TRBD2 (7 bases). Looked up from germline, CDR1 is SGHRS and CDR2 is YFSETQ. V was pared by 0 bases and J by 4 bases, with 17 bases between. The CDR3 loop spans 16 amino acids.

The chain is built from TRBV29-1 and TRBJ1-2, with 11 nucleotides matching TRBD1. The J segment lost 7 bases and the V segment lost 6 bases, leaving 7 bases of the junction unmatched. The CDR3 extends over 13 amino acids. Germline loops: CDR1 SQVTM, CDR2 ANQGSEA. CDR3 region: CSVWTGGVRGYTF. DNA of the CDR3: TGCAGCGTCTGGACAGGGGGCGTACGTGGCTACACCTTC. Full variable domain (outside the CDR3, taken from reference TRBV29-1 and TRBJ1-2): SAVISQKPSRDICQRGTSLTIQCQVDSQVTMMFWYRQQPGQSLTLIATANQGSEATYESGFVIDKFPISRPNLTFSTLTVSNMSPEDSSIYLCSVWTGGVRGYTFGSGTRLTVV.

V gene TRBV4-3 combines with J gene TRBJ2-1; TRBD1 or TRBD2 may be the D gene (5 bases each). Trimming left V 4 bases short and J 6 bases short, with 10 bases between. Germline loops: CDR1 LGHNA, CDR2 YSLEER. This CDR3 is 13 amino acids long. The CDR3 region has the DNA TGCGCCAGCAGCCCCTCCGGGGCCAATGAGCAGTTCTTC. Residues: CASSPSGANEQFF.

The CDR3 sequence is CASRRARRLAGVGDTQYF. The CDR3, as DNA: TGTGCCAGCAGACGCGCCCGTAGACTAGCGGGAGTGGGAGATACGCAGTATTTT. The chain has TRBV11-2 and TRBJ2-3; TRBD2 agrees at 12 bases. The CDR3 has 18 amino acids. In germline, CDR1 is SGHAT, CDR2 FQNNGV. With 6 bases clipped from V and 5 bases from J, the junction kept 15 bases outside the gene matches.

The chain joins TRBV2 to TRBJ2-1; D gene unclear. V was cut by 6 bases and J by 0 bases, with 12 bases left in between. Germline CDR1 reads SNHLY; CDR2 reads FYNNEI. The CDR3 extends over 15 amino acids. DNA of the CDR3: TGTGCCAGCAGCCGTGGCCAGAGCTCCTACAATGAGCAGTTCTTC. Its protein is CASSRGQSSYNEQFF.

This clone was seen just once. The rearrangement links TRBV27 to TRBJ2-2, with 9 bases that match TRBD1. This CDR3 contains 14 residues. Trimming removed 8 bases from V and 4 bases from J; junction bases left unmatched: 5. Germline V lookup: CDR1 MNHEY, CDR2 SMNVEV (reference sequence). The CDR3 DNA is TGTGCCAGCGGGACAGGGCTGGCCACCGGGGAGCTGTTTTTT. Its translation is CASGTGLATGELFF.

The chain employs TRBV6-6 and TRBJ1-1; D is perhaps TRBD1 (6 bases). CDR3 length equals 15 residues. The V and J ends lost 0 bases and 1 base respectively, with 9 bases between them. Germline assignment: CDR1 MNHNY and CDR2 SVGAGI (reference sequence). The CDR3 loop is CASSYSRGQNTEAFF. The CDR3 region has the DNA TGTGCCAGCAGTTACTCTAGGGGACAGAACACTGAAGCTTTCTTT.

This clone occurred a few times. The chain links TRBV5-4 to TRBJ2-6; D remains unclear. Germline CDR1 reads SGHNT; CDR2 reads YYREEE (reference sequence). V shed 4 bases and J shed 1 base, with 9 bases lying between them. CDR3 size: 15 residues. As DNA, the CDR3 is TGTGCCAGCAGCCTCGATTTTTCTGGGGCCAACGTCCTGACTTTC. As protein: CASSLDFSGANVLTF.

The sample holds one count of this clone. The chain has TRBV2 and TRBJ2-1; TRBD2 matches at 8 bases. This CDR3 has 15 residues. Germline CDR1 SNHLY, CDR2 FYNNEI. Trimming cost V 8 bases and J 7 bases; bases outside gene matches: 13. Here the CDR3 DNA reads TGTGCCAGCCATTCTGGGGGCGGGGGGCTAAATGAGCAGTTCTTC. Its protein is CASHSGGGGLNEQFF. Together with reference TRBV2 and TRBJ2-1, the CDR3 gives the full variable domain: EPEVTQTPSHQVTQMGQEVILRCVPISNHLYFYWYRQILGQKVEFLVSFYNNEISEKSEIFDDQFSVERPDGSNFTLKIRSTKLEDSAMYFCASHSGGGGLNEQFFGPGTRLTVL.

The chain uses TRBV18 and TRBJ2-1; unclear D gene. V dropped 5 bases and J dropped 0 bases, with 14 bases sitting between them. CDR3 length: 16 amino acids. CDR1 and CDR2 (germline): KGHSH, LQKENI. For the CDR3, the DNA is TGTGCCAGCTCAGCTATGATTGCGATCTCCTACAATGAGCAGTTCTTC. Its translation is CASSAMIAISYNEQFF.

The rearrangement joins TRBV4-3 to TRBJ2-1; TRBD2 matches at 14 bases. In germline, CDR1 is LGHNA, CDR2 YSLEER. The CDR3 has 16 residues. V lost 3 bases to trimming and J lost 8 bases; unmatched junction nucleotides: 6. CDR3 loop: CASSQTGLAGAHEQFF. The CDR3 bases are TGCGCCAGCAGCCAGACGGGACTAGCGGGAGCCCATGAGCAGTTCTTC.

The CDR3 region is CASSRWMGETQYF. The CDR3 DNA is TGTGCCAGCAGTCGCTGGATGGGGGAGACCCAGTACTTC. The rearrangement uses TRBV7-3 and TRBJ2-5, with D unresolved. The CDR3 has 13 residues. Germline assignment: CDR1 SGHTA and CDR2 FQGTGA. Trimming took 6 bases from V and 5 from J, leaving 13 bases between them.

The J gene is TRBJ2-3, the V gene TRBV9, with D maybe TRBD1 (6 bases). The CDR3 totals 15 residues. Germline V lookup: CDR1 SGDLS, CDR2 YYNGEE. The V end lost 3 bases, the J end lost 0 bases, and 11 bases lay between the germline ends. The CDR3 DNA reads TGTGCCAGCAGCGCCGTGAGGGGGAGCACAGATACGCAGTATTTT. Protein: CASSAVRGSTDTQYF.

The chain uses TRBV10-2 and TRBJ2-6; TRBD1 aligns across 8 bases. J gave up 3 bases and V 8 bases, and 15 bases lay outside the gene matches. This CDR3 is built from 18 residues. Germline assignment: CDR1 WSHSY and CDR2 SAAADI. CDR3 nucleotide sequence: TGCGCCAGCTTCCCTCCGAGGGACAGGAGCTTTGGGGCCAACGTCCTGACTTTC. Translation gives CASFPPRDRSFGANVLTF.

The J gene is TRBJ2-1, the V gene TRBV2; 9 bases match TRBD1. Germline V gives CDR1 SNHLY, CDR2 FYNNEI. After removal of 7 bases from V and 3 bases from J, the junction contained 7 bases not matched to a gene. The CDR3 spans 15 residues. Written as DNA, the CDR3 is TGTGCCAGCACCCTACAGGGGGCAAACTACAATGAGCAGTTCTTC. Its translation is CASTLQGANYNEQFF.

V usage is TRBV11-2 and J usage is TRBJ1-2; the match to TRBD1 covers 8 bases. CDR1 is SGHAT, CDR2 FQNNGV, per germline. CDR3 size: 11 residues. V dropped 5 bases and J dropped 8; count of bases not matched to a gene: 1. The CDR3 coding sequence is TGTGCCAGCAGCCGGACAGGGGGCTACACCTTC. Its protein is CASSRTGGYTF.

The chain couples TRBV7-3 to TRBJ1-2, with 7 positions matching TRBD1. This CDR3 has 16 amino acids. V gave up 0 bases and J gave up 4 bases; unmatched junction bases: 8. Germline values: CDR1 SGHTA, CDR2 FQGTGA. The CDR3 region has the DNA TGTGCCAGCAGCTTAACCGGGACAGCATTCCCCTATGGCTACACCTTC. Residues: CASSLTGTAFPYGYTF.

V is TRBV28 and J is TRBJ2-3; D is perhaps TRBD1 or TRBD2 (6 bases each). The CDR3 spans 14 residues. V gave up 4 bases and J gave up 1 base, with 9 bases separating them. Germline V lookup: CDR1 MDHEN, CDR2 SYDVKM. The CDR3 sequence: CASSYRGRTDTQYF. As DNA, the CDR3 is TGTGCCAGCAGTTACCGGGGGCGCACAGATACGCAGTATTTT.

This clone was counted only a few times. The chain has TRBV10-3 and TRBJ2-6; 8 bases map to TRBD2. J was trimmed by 1 base and V by 3 bases; bases with no gene match: 8. CDR1 is ENHRY, CDR2 SYGVKD, per germline. The CDR3 is 18 amino acids. The DNA for the CDR3 is TGTGCCATCAGTGAAGATCAAGCGGGAGCATCTGGGGCCAACGTCCTGACTTTC. Amino acid sequence: CAISEDQAGASGANVLTF.

The chain recombines TRBV27 with TRBJ2-3; TRBD1 agrees at 8 bases. From germline, CDR1 is MNHEY and CDR2 SMNVEV (reference sequence). J gave up 2 bases and V 3 bases, and 1 base lay outside the gene matches. This CDR3 comprises 14 residues. The CDR3 loop is CASSLGQVTDTQYF. For the CDR3, the DNA is TGTGCCAGCAGTTTGGGACAGGTCACAGATACGCAGTATTTT.

V is TRBV6-5 and J is TRBJ1-1, with a tentative D call TRBD1 (6 bases). Germline lookup yields CDR1 MNHEY and CDR2 SVGAGI. V shed 5 bases and J shed 4 bases, with 14 bases lying between them. CDR3 length equals 14 residues. CDR3 in DNA: TGTGCCAGCAGTCTCACAGGGTTCAGCACTGAAGCTTTCTTT. This codes for CASSLTGFSTEAFF.

This rearrangement joins TRBV29-1 to TRBJ2-7, with 10 bases lining up with TRBD1. The germline V gene encodes CDR1 SQVTM and CDR2 ANQGSEA. The V gene end was trimmed by 5 bases and the J gene end by 0 bases; junction bases not matched to a gene: 10. The CDR3 has 16 residues. The CDR3 reads CSVLGPGQGNSYEQYF. The CDR3 nucleotides are TGCAGCGTTTTGGGGCCGGGACAGGGGAACTCCTACGAGCAGTACTTC.

V usage is TRBV6-6 and J usage is TRBJ2-2; D gene ambiguous. CDR1 and CDR2 (germline): MNHNY, SVGAGI (reference sequence). The V and J ends lost 8 bases and 0 bases respectively, with 7 bases between them. This CDR3 has 13 residues. The CDR3 sequence is CASGASNTGELFF. Written as DNA, the CDR3 is TGTGCCAGCGGTGCCTCGAACACCGGGGAGCTGTTTTTT.

This clone appeared a single time. This chain connects TRBV29-1 to TRBJ1-3; D may be TRBD1 (5 bases). In germline, CDR1 is SQVTM, CDR2 ANQGSEA. This CDR3 is 11 amino acids long. The V and J ends lost 5 bases and 8 bases respectively, with 10 bases between them. CDR3 in amino acids: CSVRRGDTIYF. In DNA, the CDR3 is TGCAGCGTTCGGCGGGGGGACACCATATATTTT.

The rearrangement links TRBV7-3 to TRBJ2-2; D is unresolved. The CDR3 is 13 amino acids. V shed 5 bases and J shed 4 bases, with 8 bases lying between them. From germline, CDR1 is SGHTA and CDR2 FQGTGA. The CDR3 nucleotides are TGTGCCAGCAGCCGCTGGGTCACCGGGGAGCTGTTTTTT. It specifies CASSRWVTGELFF.

The chain links TRBV9 to TRBJ2-1; TRBD2 matches at 12 bases. The junction had 1 base not matched to a gene; V was cut back by 0 bases and J by 3 bases. There are 16 residues in the CDR3. Germline V CDR1 and CDR2: SGDLS, YYNGEE. CDR3 sequence (DNA): TGTGCCAGCAGCGTAGCTAGCGGGGGGGTCTACAATGAGCAGTTCTTC. Residues: CASSVASGGVYNEQFF.

The chain combines TRBV18 with TRBJ2-7; D is uncertain. V was cut by 0 bases and J by 2 bases, with 8 bases left in between. The CDR3 is 14 residues long. Germline V gene sequence: CDR1 KGHSH, CDR2 LQKENI. This chain's CDR3 is CASSPPLLPYEQYF. The CDR3 DNA sequence: TGTGCCAGCTCACCACCTCTTCTCCCCTACGAGCAGTACTTC.

The V call is TRBV5-1, the J call TRBJ2-5, with TRBD1 as a possible D gene (5 bases). The CDR3 runs 15 residues. V was clipped by 1 base and J by 1 base, with 11 bases between them. Germline assignment: CDR1 SGHRS and CDR2 YFSETQ. The CDR3 nucleotides are TGCGCCAGCAGCTTGCAGGGCAGGGTCCAAGAGACCCAGTACTTC. Amino acids: CASSLQGRVQETQYF.

The chain carries TRBV19 and TRBJ1-1, with 8 bases identical to TRBD1. Trimming cost V 7 bases and J 1 base; bases outside gene matches: 2. This CDR3 has 13 residues. Looked up from germline, CDR1 is LNHDA and CDR2 is SQIVND (reference sequence). This chain's CDR3 is CASTDRGNTEAFF. The CDR3 DNA follows: TGTGCCAGTACCGACAGGGGGAACACTGAAGCTTTCTTT. Based on the CDR3 plus reference TRBV19 and TRBJ1-1, the full variable domain is DGGITQSPKYLFRKEGQNVTLSCEQNLNHDAMYWYRQDPGQGLRLIYYSQIVNDFQKGDIAEGYSVSREKKESFPLTVTSAQKNPTAFYLCASTDRGNTEAFFGQGTRLTVV.

The CDR3 is CASSRNGMTGNTIYF. CDR3 in DNA: TGTGCCAGCAGCCGAAACGGGATGACCGGAAACACCATATATTTT. This chain uses TRBV7-6 with TRBJ1-3; D is unresolved. Germline CDR1 reads SGHVS; CDR2 reads FNYEAQ. Deletions cut 5 bases from V and 4 bases from J, with 15 bases between. This CDR3 is 15 amino acids long.

The chain is built from TRBV28 and TRBJ1-3; D is unresolved. The CDR3 length is 16 residues. Germline CDR1 and CDR2: MDHEN and SYDVKM. V was trimmed by 5 bases and J by 0 bases, leaving 14 bases between them. The CDR3 nucleotides are TGTGCCAGCAGTCCCTGGACTGTGAACTCTGGAAACACCATATATTTT. It translates to CASSPWTVNSGNTIYF.